Listed below are T cell receptor beta chains from one sample, sequenced in a study of STAT5B mutations in CD4+ large granular lymphocyte leukemia. Measured with immunoSEQ multiplex PCR; TCRdb has only the in-frame clones, and not every one. The top ten hold approximately 2.5% of the sample, which has some 30,000 clones, nearly 80% seen once. The sample was CD4+ T cells from blood buffy coats. These receptors originate from a human donor in good health. CDR3s include the opening cysteine and the closing phenylalanine or tryptophan. D genes are given only for firm matches. Clone size is given for some rows only: seen once, a few or many times, or a class if the clone is expanded.

size: -
V: TRBV7-6
J: TRBJ2-2
D: -
DNA: TGTGCCAGCAGCCAGGGCTGGTCCGGGGAGCTGTTTTTT
CDR3: CASSQGWSGELFF

size: -
V: TRBV7-2
J: TRBJ2-6
D: -
DNA: TGTGCCAGCAGCTTAGCGGCAGGGAGCTCTGGGGCCAACGTCCTGACTTTC
CDR3: CASSLAAGSSGANVLTF

size: -
V: TRBV18
J: TRBJ2-3
D: -
DNA: TGTGCCAGCTCACCACCGGTTTCTGGGGGCGATACGCAGTATTTT
CDR3: CASSPPVSGGDTQYF

size: few
V: TRBV18
J: TRBJ1-1
D: TRBD1
DNA: TGTGCCAGCTCACCACGACAGGGGGAGACTGAAGCTTTCTTT
CDR3: CASSPRQGETEAFF

size: once
V: TRBV7-2
J: TRBJ2-5
D: -
DNA: TGTGCCAGCAGCCCAAGCGGCAGAACGGCTAAAGAGACCCAGTACTTC
CDR3: CASSPSGRTAKETQYF

size: few
V: TRBV9
J: TRBJ2-7
D: -
DNA: TGTGCCAGCAGCGTTCAACTAGACAACTACGAGCAGTACTTC
CDR3: CASSVQLDNYEQYF

size: few
V: TRBV4-2
J: TRBJ2-2
D: -
DNA: TGTGCCAGCAGCCTCGGGGGGCCCGGCACCGGGGAGCTGTTTTTT
CDR3: CASSLGGPGTGELFF

size: -
V: TRBV7-9
J: TRBJ2-1
D: -
DNA: TGTGCCAGCAGCTTAGCCCCGGGGAGCCACAATGAGCAGTTCTTC
CDR3: CASSLAPGSHNEQFF

size: few
V: TRBV6-5
J: TRBJ1-1
D: -
DNA: TGTGCCAGCACTCAGGGCCGGGTTGGGACTGAAGCTTTCTTT
CDR3: CASTQGRVGTEAFF

size: -
V: TRBV7-6
J: TRBJ2-1
D: TRBD2
DNA: TGTGCCAGCAGCTTATATAAGCGGGAGGGGAATGAGCAGTTCTTC
CDR3: CASSLYKREGNEQFF

size: once
V: TRBV7-2
J: TRBJ1-2
D: TRBD1
DNA: TGTGCCAGCAGCCAGGCCGGGACAGACTATGGCTACACCTTC
CDR3: CASSQAGTDYGYTF

size: -
V: TRBV18
J: TRBJ2-1
D: TRBD1
DNA: TGTGCCAGCTCCCGTGACAGGGGTGTCTACAATGAGCAGTTCTTC
CDR3: CASSRDRGVYNEQFF

size: -
V: TRBV5-4
J: TRBJ1-2
D: -
DNA: TGTGCCAGCAGCTTGGATACGGGAGGAAACTATGGCTACACCTTC
CDR3: CASSLDTGGNYGYTF

size: -
V: TRBV2
J: TRBJ2-1
D: -
DNA: TGTGCCAGCTCCCGGAGAGGGAATGAGCAGTTCTTC
CDR3: CASSRRGNEQFF

size: -
V: TRBV7-8
J: TRBJ2-3
D: TRBD1
DNA: TGTGCCAGCAGCAAACAGGGGTCAGTGGAAGATACGCAGTATTTT
CDR3: CASSKQGSVEDTQYF

size: -
V: TRBV5-5
J: TRBJ2-1
D: -
DNA: TGTGCCAGCAGCTTGGGGTTGTCCTCCTACAATGAGCAGTTCTTC
CDR3: CASSLGLSSYNEQFF

size: -
V: TRBV5-5
J: TRBJ2-7
D: TRBD1
DNA: TGTGCCAGCAGCTTGTCGGGACAGGGTCAGTACGAGCAGTACTTC
CDR3: CASSLSGQGQYEQYF

size: once
V: TRBV7-8
J: TRBJ2-3
D: TRBD2
DNA: TGTGCCAGCAGCTTCGAAGGGGCTAGCGGGGCAGCAGATACGCAGTATTTT
CDR3: CASSFEGASGAADTQYF

size: -
V: TRBV7-2
J: TRBJ2-5
D: TRBD2
DNA: TGTGCCAGCAGCACCCGACTAGCGACAACCTCGTACCAAGAGACCCAGTACTTC
CDR3: CASSTRLATTSYQETQYF

size: once
V: TRBV29-1
J: TRBJ2-7
D: -
DNA: TGCAGCGTTGTTTGGGGCTACGAGCAGTACTTC
CDR3: CSVVWGYEQYF

size: -
V: TRBV14
J: TRBJ2-7
D: -
DNA: TGTGCCAGCGGGAATTACGAGCAGTACTTC
CDR3: CASGNYEQYF

size: -
V: TRBV6-5
J: TRBJ1-2
D: -
DNA: TGTGCCAGCAGTTACTCGAGTGGTAGATTTGGCTACACCTTC
CDR3: CASSYSSGRFGYTF

size: -
V: TRBV2
J: TRBJ2-5
D: TRBD2
DNA: TGTGCCAGCAGGGACGGGGGGAACCAAGAGACCCAGTACTTC
CDR3: CASRDGGNQETQYF

size: once
V: TRBV12-5
J: TRBJ2-2
D: -
DNA: TGTGCTAGTGGTTTGGGAGGGGACACCGGGGAGCTGTTTTTT
CDR3: CASGLGGDTGELFF

size: -
V: TRBV6-6
J: TRBJ1-4
D: -
DNA: TGTGCCAGCAGTTACGGAAGGGGGAATTCAATTGAAAAACTGTTTTTT
CDR3: CASSYGRGNSIEKLFF

size: -
V: TRBV14
J: TRBJ2-7
D: -
DNA: TGTGCCAGCAGCCAAGGGAACTCCTACGAGCAGTACTTC
CDR3: CASSQGNSYEQYF

size: -
V: TRBV29-1
J: TRBJ2-5
D: -
DNA: TGCAGCGTTGAAGAAGAAAGGCTATCACAGTACTTC
CDR3: CSVEEERLSQYF

size: -
V: TRBV6-1
J: TRBJ2-3
D: TRBD2
DNA: TGTGCCAGCAGTGACGGACTAGCGGGGGCCTTCACAGATACGCAGTATTTT
CDR3: CASSDGLAGAFTDTQYF

size: -
V: TRBV7-2
J: TRBJ2-7
D: -
DNA: TGTGCCAGCAGCAAGAGGACCCAAATAGACATATACGAGCAGTACTTC
CDR3: CASSKRTQIDIYEQYF

size: once
V: TRBV30
J: TRBJ2-5
D: -
DNA: TGTGCCTGGAGTCGAGGGGGGGAGACCCAGTACTTC
CDR3: CAWSRGGETQYF